This is a list of T cell receptor beta chains from one sample in a study of T cell changes during pregnancy in multiple sclerosis. Sequencing used immunoSEQ multiplex PCR; TCRdb keeps in-frame clones, though not all of them. The table shows 70,000 to 100,000 clones, with around 93% occurring only once. The specimen was peripheral blood, collected in the third trimester of pregnancy. The receptors originated from a female donor with multiple sclerosis, enrolled in a pregnancy study. Each CDR3 is given with its conserved first and last residue. D genes are given only for firm matches. Where a row states a size, it is once, few, many or the class of an expanded clone; other rows omit it.

TRBV6-1	.	TRBJ2-3	TRBD2	TGTGCCAGCAGACAAGCGGGAAGGACGGATACGCAGTATTTT	CASRQAGRTDTQYF
TRBV10-3	.	TRBJ2-3	.	TGTGCCATCTTAGCGGAGAGCACAGATACGCAGTATTTT	CAILAESTDTQYF
TRBV19	.	TRBJ2-3	TRBD2	TGTGCCAGTAGGGCAGGGACTAGCGGAGTCCGAGATACGCAGTATTTT	CASRAGTSGVRDTQYF
TRBV7-6	few	TRBJ2-7	.	TGTGCCAGCAGCCCTAGACCTCCCCAGGGGACGTCAACCTACGAGCAGTACTTC	CASSPRPPQGTSTYEQYF
TRBV19	.	TRBJ2-7	.	TGTGCCAGTAGTATGAGGAGGGCAGGGCTGGCGTACGAGCAGTACTTC	CASSMRRAGLAYEQYF
TRBV6-6	.	TRBJ2-7	.	TGTGCCAGCAGTGCCTACAGGGAACTTCCCTACGAGCAGTACTTC	CASSAYRELPYEQYF
TRBV28	.	TRBJ2-1	TRBD1	TGTGCCAGCAGTTTAGACAGGGCCGTTTTCCCCTACAATGAGCAGTTCTTC	CASSLDRAVFPYNEQFF
TRBV6-5	.	TRBJ1-2	.	TGTGCCAGCAGTAACTTAGAGTATGGCTACACCTTC	CASSNLEYGYTF
TRBV11-2	.	TRBJ2-2	TRBD2	TGTGCCAGCAGCTCACCCACCGTACTAGCGAGCACCGGGGAGCTGTTTTTT	CASSSPTVLASTGELFF
TRBV2	.	TRBJ2-2	TRBD1	TGTGCCAGCGTGGCAGGGGGATCGAACACCGGGGAGCTGTTTTTT	CASVAGGSNTGELFF
TRBV28	.	TRBJ1-2	TRBD1	TGTGCCAGCAGCTTCCAAGGGGGCGCCTATGGCTACACCTTC	CASSFQGGAYGYTF
TRBV7-9	.	TRBJ2-5	TRBD1	TGTGCCAGCAGCCAAGACAGGGGGCTAGAGACCCAGTACTTC	CASSQDRGLETQYF
TRBV11-2	once	TRBJ2-2	.	TGTGCCAGCAGCTTAGGGGTTCACAGGAAGAACACCGGGGAGCTGTTTTTT	CASSLGVHRKNTGELFF
TRBV28	.	TRBJ2-1	TRBD2	TGTGCCAGCAGTGCTAGCGGGGTGAGGGACAATGAGCAGTTCTTC	CASSASGVRDNEQFF
TRBV11-1	.	TRBJ2-3	.	TGTGCCAGCAGCTTAGGAGCAGGGGATACGCAGTATTTT	CASSLGAGDTQYF
TRBV5-4	.	TRBJ1-1	TRBD1	TGTGCCAGCAGCTGGAGACAGGGCAGCACTGAAGCTTTCTTT	CASSWRQGSTEAFF
TRBV6-5	once	TRBJ2-7	TRBD1	TGTGCCAGCAGTGGTCCGGGACAGGGGGCCTACGAGCAGTACTTC	CASSGPGQGAYEQYF
TRBV6-1	.	TRBJ2-1	TRBD2	TGTGCCAGCAGTTTTAGCGGGGAGGCCTACAATGAGCAGTTCTTC	CASSFSGEAYNEQFF
TRBV7-9	.	TRBJ2-1	TRBD1	TGTGCCAGCAGCGACGGGACAGGAGGGTTCTTC	CASSDGTGGFF
TRBV29-1	.	TRBJ2-7	.	TGCAGCGTTGAGATAGAATCCTACGAGCAGTACTTC	CSVEIESYEQYF
TRBV15	.	TRBJ2-1	TRBD2	TGTGCCACCAGACTGACTAGCGGGAGAAATGAGCAGTTCTTC	CATRLTSGRNEQFF
TRBV28	.	TRBJ2-7	TRBD1	TGTGCCAGCAGGGAACAGAGACAGGGGGGCGAGCAGTACTTC	CASREQRQGGEQYF
TRBV21-1	.	TRBJ2-7	.	TGTGCCAGCAGCTTAAGATCCGGGACAGGGCACTACGAGCAGTACTTC	CASSLRSGTGHYEQYF
TRBV13	.	TRBJ2-7	.	TGTGCCAGCAGCCCGCGCCCGGTCGGCGAGCAGTACTTC	CASSPRPVGEQYF
TRBV28	.	TRBJ1-3	.	TGTGCCAGCAGTTTAATTGCCCGGGGGACTGGAAACACCATATATTTT	CASSLIARGTGNTIYF
TRBV6-1	.	TRBJ2-7	.	TGTGCCAGCAGCTTGACAGGCGGATCCTACGAGCAGTACTTC	CASSLTGGSYEQYF
TRBV5-1	.	TRBJ2-6	.	TGCGCCAGCAGCTTGGGGGGCGTAAGCTCTGGGGCCAACGTCCTGACTTTC	CASSLGGVSSGANVLTF
TRBV28	.	TRBJ2-5	.	TGTGCCAGCAGGTCGGGGGGCAAGCGAGAGACCCAGTACTTC	CASRSGGKRETQYF
TRBV11-3	.	TRBJ2-1	TRBD2	TGTGCCAGCAGCTTAGATGGAAGACTAGCGGGAGACAATGAGCAGTTCTTC	CASSLDGRLAGDNEQFF
TRBV10-1	.	TRBJ2-7	.	TGCGCCAGCAGTGAGTCTAACGGGAATAAGGTTGAGGGTGCCTACGAGCAGTACTTC	CASSESNGNKVEGAYEQYF
TRBV5-4	.	TRBJ2-5	.	TGTGCCAGCAGCTCCTCCCCCCAAGAGACCCAGTACTTC	CASSSSPQETQYF
TRBV30	.	TRBJ2-5	TRBD1	TGTGCTTTTGGGACAGGGGGGACCCAGTACTTC	CAFGTGGTQYF
TRBV29-1	.	TRBJ2-1	.	TGCAGCGTCGTTAGGGACTACGGGGGCGATGAGCAGTTCTTC	CSVVRDYGGDEQFF
TRBV5-1	.	TRBJ2-7	.	TGCGCCAGCAGGGCGGAGGGGGAGCAGTACTTC	CASRAEGEQYF
TRBV7-9	.	TRBJ1-3	TRBD1	TGTGCCAGCAGCTTGGAAACAGGGGTCCTCCTTTTT	CASSLETGVLLF
TRBV5-1	.	TRBJ2-7	TRBD1	TGCGCCAGCAGCGGTGGACAGGGGTTTGCCGAGCAGTACTTC	CASSGGQGFAEQYF
TRBV2	.	TRBJ1-5	TRBD1	TGTGCCAGCAGCAGGGACAGGGGACCGAATCAGCCCCAGCATTTT	CASSRDRGPNQPQHF
TRBV27	.	TRBJ2-2	TRBD2	TGTGCCAGCAGTTCGCGGGAGGGCCTTGGCGGGGAGCTGTTTTTT	CASSSREGLGGELFF
TRBV7-9	.	TRBJ2-3	TRBD2	TGTGCCAGCAGCTTGTCTCTAGCGGGAAGGGAAGATACGCAGTATTTT	CASSLSLAGREDTQYF
TRBV6-1	once	TRBJ1-2	.	TGTGCCAGCAGTGAAGCAGGGGGCTATGGCTACACCTTC	CASSEAGGYGYTF
TRBV7-9	.	TRBJ2-1	TRBD2	TGTGCCAGCAGCTCAGCGGGAGGACTATACAATGAGCAGTTCTTC	CASSSAGGLYNEQFF
TRBV30	.	TRBJ1-3	TRBD1	TGTGCCTGGAGTCTAGGACAGGCTGGAAACACCATATATTTT	CAWSLGQAGNTIYF
TRBV10-3	.	TRBJ1-1	TRBD1	TGTGCCACCTCCAAGGGGGCGAACACTGAAGCTTTCTTT	CATSKGANTEAFF
TRBV27	.	TRBJ1-2	.	TGTGCCAGCAGTTCAACAGGGCTTACGGTCTATGGCTACACCTTC	CASSSTGLTVYGYTF
TRBV10-3	.	TRBJ2-7	TRBD1	TGTGCCACCATGGACAGGATTCCTTACGAGCAGTACTTC	CATMDRIPYEQYF
TRBV5-1	.	TRBJ2-1	TRBD1	TGCGCCAGCAGCTTGGCCGGGACAGGGGCTTACAATGAGCAGTTCTTC	CASSLAGTGAYNEQFF
TRBV4-1	.	TRBJ2-1	.	TGCGCCAGCAGCCTCCTCACTCCGGACAGCTCCTACAATGAGCAGTTCTTC	CASSLLTPDSSYNEQFF
TRBV28	.	TRBJ2-5	.	TGTGCCAGCAGCCAGGTCCCTGAGACCCAGTACTTC	CASSQVPETQYF
TRBV28	.	TRBJ2-3	TRBD2	TGTGCCAGCAGTTCTCACCTCCTCGCACCTTGGGCGGGAGTTTCAGATACGCAGTATTTT	CASSSHLLAPWAGVSDTQYF
TRBV6-5	.	TRBJ2-3	.	TGTGCCAGCAGTTACAGGGGGATAGCAGATACGCAGTATTTT	CASSYRGIADTQYF
TRBV30	few	TRBJ1-2	.	TGTGCCTGGAGTTGGCGGAACTATGGCTACACCTTC	CAWSWRNYGYTF
TRBV6-5	once	TRBJ1-2	.	TGTGCCAGCAGTAGCAGGACAGTCTATGGCTACACCTTC	CASSSRTVYGYTF
TRBV5-1	.	TRBJ1-4	.	TGCGCCAGCAGCTTGTCAGATCGAGAAAAACTGTTTTTT	CASSLSDREKLFF
TRBV7-9	.	TRBJ2-5	TRBD2	TGTGCCAGCAGCACTCCTCAACTAGCGGAAGGGAGGGAGACCCAGTACTTC	CASSTPQLAEGRETQYF
TRBV18	.	TRBJ1-5	TRBD1	TGTGCCAGCCGAGGGACAGGGACCGTTTCCCAGCATTTT	CASRGTGTVSQHF
TRBV10-3	.	TRBJ2-2	.	TGTGCCATCAGTGAGAGGGCAGGGCGCGACACCGGGGAGCTGTTTTTT	CAISERAGRDTGELFF
TRBV13	.	TRBJ2-7	.	TGTGCCAGCAGGGCGGGGACAGAAACCTACGAGCAGTACTTC	CASRAGTETYEQYF
TRBV5-6	.	TRBJ2-7	TRBD2	TGTGCCAGCAGCCCCCGCCCGGGCGGGAGTTACGAGCAGTACTTC	CASSPRPGGSYEQYF